This TCR beta chain appears in the sequencing data of a study of metastatic and nonmetastatic thyroid tumors. General study results and limits: According to reports, the diversity of TCR beta was significantly higher in malignant thyroid tumors than in benign nodules, and this held in both blood and tumor samples.

TCRdb recomputed clones from the PCR reads via MiXCR. Seen here are about 23,000 clones, roughly 24% observed once, and the top ten hold 5.4%. Trimming cost V 0 bases and J 5 bases, with 5 bases left between them. CDR1 and CDR2 (germline): SGDLS, YYNGEE. This CDR3 spans 12 amino acids. This clone came up many times. Antigen unknown. Not a single patient had been given any form of treatment at any point before undergoing thyroid surgery. The sample was tumor tissue. The J gene is TRBJ1-2, the V gene TRBV9; D call uncertain. This clonotype originated in a female donor with papillary thyroid cancer or a benign thyroid nodule (not recorded which). Some clones in this sample may be carry-over from other donors' samples. The CDR3 loop reads CASSVAGYGYTF. CDR3 DNA: TGTGCCAGCAGCGTAGCGGGTTATGGCTACACCTTC.